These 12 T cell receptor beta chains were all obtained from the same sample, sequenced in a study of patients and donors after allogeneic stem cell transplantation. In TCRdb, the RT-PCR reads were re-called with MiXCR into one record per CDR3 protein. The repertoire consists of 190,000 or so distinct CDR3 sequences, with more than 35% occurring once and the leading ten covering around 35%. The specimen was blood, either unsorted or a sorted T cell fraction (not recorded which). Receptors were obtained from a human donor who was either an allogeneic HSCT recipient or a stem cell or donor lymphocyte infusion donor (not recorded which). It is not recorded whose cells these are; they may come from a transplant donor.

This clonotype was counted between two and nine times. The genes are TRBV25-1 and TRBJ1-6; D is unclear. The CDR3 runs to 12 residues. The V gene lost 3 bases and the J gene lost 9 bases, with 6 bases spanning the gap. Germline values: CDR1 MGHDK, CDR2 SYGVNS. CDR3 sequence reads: CASSDWISPLHF. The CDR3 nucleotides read TGTGCCAGCAGTGATTGGATTTCACCCCTCCACTTT.

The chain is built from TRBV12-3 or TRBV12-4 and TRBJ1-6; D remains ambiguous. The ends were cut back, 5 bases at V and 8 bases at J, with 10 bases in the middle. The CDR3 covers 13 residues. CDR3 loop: CASSPTSHSPLHF. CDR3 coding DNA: TGTGCCAGCAGTCCCACCAGCCATTCACCCCTCCACTTT.

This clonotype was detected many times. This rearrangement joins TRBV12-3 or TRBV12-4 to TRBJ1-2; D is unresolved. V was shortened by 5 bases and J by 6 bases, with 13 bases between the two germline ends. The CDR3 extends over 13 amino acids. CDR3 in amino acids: CASSLGRMDGYTF. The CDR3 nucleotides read TGTGCCAGCAGTCTCGGACGGATGGATGGCTACACCTTC.

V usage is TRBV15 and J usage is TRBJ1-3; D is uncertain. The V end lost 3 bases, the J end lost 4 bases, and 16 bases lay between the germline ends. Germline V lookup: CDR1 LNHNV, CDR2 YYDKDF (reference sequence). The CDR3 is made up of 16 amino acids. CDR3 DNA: TGTGCCACCAGCAGGGCCGGGCCCTGGGCGGGAAACACCATATATTTT. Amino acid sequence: CATSRAGPWAGNTIYF.

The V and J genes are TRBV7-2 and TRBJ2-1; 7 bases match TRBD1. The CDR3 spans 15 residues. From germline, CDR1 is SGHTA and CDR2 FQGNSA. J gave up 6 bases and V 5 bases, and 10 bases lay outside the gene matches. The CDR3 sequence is CASSLTGNEGNEQFF. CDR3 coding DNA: TGTGCCAGCAGCCTGACAGGGAATGAGGGCAATGAGCAGTTCTTC. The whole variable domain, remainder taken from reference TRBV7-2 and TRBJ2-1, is GAGVSQSPSNKVTEKGKDVELRCDPISGHTALYWYRQSLGQGLEFLIYFQGNSAPDKSGLPSDRFSAERTGGSVSTLTIQRTQQEDSAVYLCASSLTGNEGNEQFFGPGTRLTVL.

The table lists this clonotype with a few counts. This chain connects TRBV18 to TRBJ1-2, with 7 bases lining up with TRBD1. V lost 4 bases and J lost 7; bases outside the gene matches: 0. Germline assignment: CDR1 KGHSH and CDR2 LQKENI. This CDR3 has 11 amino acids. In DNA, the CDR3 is TGTGCCAGCTCACAGGGGGCTGGCTACACCTTC. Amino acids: CASSQGAGYTF.

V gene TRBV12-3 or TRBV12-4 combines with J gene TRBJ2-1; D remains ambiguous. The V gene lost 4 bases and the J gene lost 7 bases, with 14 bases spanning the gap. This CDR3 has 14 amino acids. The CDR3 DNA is TGTGCCAGCAGTTCGCCCGACGGGTGGAATGAGCAGTTCTTC. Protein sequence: CASSSPDGWNEQFF.

CDR3 sequence reads: CASSPNQRNMIDYEQYF. CDR3 DNA sequence: TGTGCCAGCTCACCCAACCAAAGGAACATGATCGACTACGAGCAGTACTTC. The chain is built from TRBV18 and TRBJ2-7; no reliable D call. The germline V gene encodes CDR1 KGHSH and CDR2 LQKENI. V dropped 3 bases and J dropped 3 bases, with 21 bases sitting between them. The CDR3 has 17 residues.

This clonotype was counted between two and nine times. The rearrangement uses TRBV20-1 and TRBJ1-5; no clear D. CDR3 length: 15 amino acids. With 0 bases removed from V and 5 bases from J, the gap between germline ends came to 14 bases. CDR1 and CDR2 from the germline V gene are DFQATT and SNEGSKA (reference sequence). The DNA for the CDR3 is TGCAGTGCTAGAGATGGTGCAGTTTCTTATCAGCCCCAGCATTTT. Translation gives CSARDGAVSYQPQHF.

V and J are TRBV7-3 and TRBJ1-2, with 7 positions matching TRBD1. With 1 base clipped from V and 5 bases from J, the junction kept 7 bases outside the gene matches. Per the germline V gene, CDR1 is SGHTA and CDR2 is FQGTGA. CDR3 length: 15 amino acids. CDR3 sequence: CASSLKGQRYYGYTF. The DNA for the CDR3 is TGTGCCAGCAGCTTAAAGGGACAGCGCTATTATGGCTACACCTTC.

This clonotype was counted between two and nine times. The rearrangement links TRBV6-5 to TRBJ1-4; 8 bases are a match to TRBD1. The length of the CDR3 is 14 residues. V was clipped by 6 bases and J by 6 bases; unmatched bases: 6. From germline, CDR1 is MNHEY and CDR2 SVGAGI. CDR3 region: CASSWTGRDEKLFF. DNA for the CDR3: TGTGCCAGCAGCTGGACAGGGAGGGATGAAAAACTGTTTTTT.

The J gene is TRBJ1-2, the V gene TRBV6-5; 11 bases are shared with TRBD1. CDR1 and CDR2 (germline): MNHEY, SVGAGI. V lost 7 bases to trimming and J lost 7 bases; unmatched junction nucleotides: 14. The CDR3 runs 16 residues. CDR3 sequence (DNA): TGTGCCAGCACTAAAACGTCGGGACAGGGGGAGACTGGCTACACCTTC. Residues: CASTKTSGQGETGYTF.